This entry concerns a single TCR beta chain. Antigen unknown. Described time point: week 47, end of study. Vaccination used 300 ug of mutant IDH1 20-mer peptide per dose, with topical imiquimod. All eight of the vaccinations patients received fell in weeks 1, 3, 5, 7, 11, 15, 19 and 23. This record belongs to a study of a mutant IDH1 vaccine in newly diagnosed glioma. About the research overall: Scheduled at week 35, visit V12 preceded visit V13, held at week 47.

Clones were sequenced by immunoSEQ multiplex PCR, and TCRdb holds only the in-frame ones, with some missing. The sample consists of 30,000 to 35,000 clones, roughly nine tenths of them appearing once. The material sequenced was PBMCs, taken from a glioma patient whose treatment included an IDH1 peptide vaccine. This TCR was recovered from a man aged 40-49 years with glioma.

The CDR3 DNA reads TGTGCCAGTGGTAGGACTAGGAGGGCAGGGGAGACCCAGTACTTC. It yields the protein CASGRTRRAGETQYF. The chain has TRBV19 and TRBJ2-5; 7 bases fit TRBD2. Germline V CDR1 and CDR2: LNHDA, SQIVND (reference sequence). The junction had 14 bases not matched to a gene; V was cut back by 8 bases and J by 5 bases. The CDR3 runs 15 residues.